Listed below are T cell receptor beta chains from one sample, sequenced in a study of blood T cell repertoires in COVID-19. Assay used: immunoSEQ multiplex PCR; TCRdb lists only in-frame clones, some missing. The table lists 90,000 to 100,000 clones, roughly 88% of them singletons, with roughly an eighth in the top ten. Sequenced input: peripheral blood. These receptors all stem from a human donor in a cohort sampled during active COVID-19. CDR3s include the opening cysteine and the closing phenylalanine or tryptophan. A D gene is named only where the DNA matches it firmly. Rows give clone size only sometimes, using once, few, many, or a class for an expanded clone.

cdr3_length: 15
clone_size: .
d_call: TRBD2
v_call: TRBV9
j_call: TRBJ2-1
cdr3_aa: CASSYGTSGTNEQFF
cdr3_nt: TGTGCCAGCAGCTACGGGACTAGCGGGACGAATGAGCAGTTCTTC

cdr3_length: 11
clone_size: .
d_call: .
v_call: TRBV29-1
j_call: TRBJ2-1
cdr3_aa: CSVERVSEQFF
cdr3_nt: TGCAGCGTTGAAAGAGTGAGTGAGCAGTTCTTC

cdr3_length: 15
clone_size: .
d_call: .
v_call: TRBV7-9
j_call: TRBJ2-5
cdr3_aa: CASSLAQGPQETQYF
cdr3_nt: TGTGCCAGCAGCTTAGCGCAGGGGCCGCAAGAGACCCAGTACTTC

cdr3_length: 15
clone_size: .
d_call: .
v_call: TRBV5-5
j_call: TRBJ1-3
cdr3_aa: CASSPWTSSGNTIYF
cdr3_nt: TGTGCCAGCAGCCCGTGGACAAGCTCTGGAAACACCATATATTTT

cdr3_length: 16
clone_size: .
d_call: TRBD2
v_call: TRBV4-1
j_call: TRBJ2-2
cdr3_aa: CASSPRLAGHTGELFF
cdr3_nt: TGCGCCAGCAGCCCTAGACTAGCGGGTCACACCGGGGAGCTGTTTTTT

cdr3_length: 15
clone_size: once
d_call: .
v_call: TRBV30
j_call: TRBJ2-6
cdr3_aa: CAWSVVRGGANVLTF
cdr3_nt: TGTGCCTGGAGTGTAGTAAGGGGAGGGGCCAACGTCCTGACTTTC

cdr3_length: 15
clone_size: .
d_call: TRBD2
v_call: TRBV2
j_call: TRBJ2-1
cdr3_aa: CASSLTSDYYNEQFF
cdr3_nt: TGTGCCAGCAGCCTGACTAGCGACTACTACAATGAGCAGTTCTTC

cdr3_length: 15
clone_size: .
d_call: .
v_call: TRBV6-6
j_call: TRBJ1-5
cdr3_aa: CASSYEVKGGQPQHF
cdr3_nt: TGTGCCAGCAGTTACGAGGTGAAGGGAGGACAGCCCCAGCATTTT

cdr3_length: 13
clone_size: .
d_call: TRBD2
v_call: TRBV7-3
j_call: TRBJ2-3
cdr3_aa: CASSSGTGTIKYF
cdr3_nt: TGTGCCAGCAGCTCAGGGACCGGGACTATTAAGTATTTT

cdr3_length: 14
clone_size: .
d_call: TRBD1
v_call: TRBV7-6
j_call: TRBJ2-7
cdr3_aa: CASSPRDRVYEQYF
cdr3_nt: TGTGCCAGCAGCCCCCGGGACAGGGTATACGAGCAGTACTTC

cdr3_length: 16
clone_size: .
d_call: TRBD2
v_call: TRBV13
j_call: TRBJ2-3
cdr3_aa: CASSLKAGGNTDTQYF
cdr3_nt: TGTGCCAGCAGCTTAAAAGCGGGGGGGAACACAGATACGCAGTATTTT

cdr3_length: 13
clone_size: .
d_call: TRBD2
v_call: TRBV6-5
j_call: TRBJ2-3
cdr3_aa: CTISREVWGRQYF
cdr3_nt: TGTACCATTTCGCGGGAGGTTTGGGGTAGGCAGTATTTT

cdr3_length: 14
clone_size: .
d_call: .
v_call: TRBV29-1
j_call: TRBJ2-7
cdr3_aa: CSVAGTLSSYEQYF
cdr3_nt: TGCAGCGTTGCCGGGACATTGAGCTCCTACGAGCAGTACTTC

cdr3_length: 16
clone_size: .
d_call: .
v_call: TRBV24-1
j_call: TRBJ2-2
cdr3_aa: CATSDPGLRATGELFF
cdr3_nt: TGTGCCACCAGTGATCCCGGTTTGAGGGCCACCGGGGAGCTGTTTTTT

cdr3_length: 14
clone_size: .
d_call: .
v_call: TRBV4-1
j_call: TRBJ2-5
cdr3_aa: CASSQIQGGETQYF
cdr3_nt: TGCGCCAGCAGCCAAATCCAGGGCGGAGAGACCCAGTACTTC

cdr3_length: 14
clone_size: .
d_call: TRBD1
v_call: TRBV7-3
j_call: TRBJ1-1
cdr3_aa: CASSLHTGGPEAFF
cdr3_nt: TGTGCCAGCAGCCTACATACAGGGGGACCTGAAGCTTTCTTT